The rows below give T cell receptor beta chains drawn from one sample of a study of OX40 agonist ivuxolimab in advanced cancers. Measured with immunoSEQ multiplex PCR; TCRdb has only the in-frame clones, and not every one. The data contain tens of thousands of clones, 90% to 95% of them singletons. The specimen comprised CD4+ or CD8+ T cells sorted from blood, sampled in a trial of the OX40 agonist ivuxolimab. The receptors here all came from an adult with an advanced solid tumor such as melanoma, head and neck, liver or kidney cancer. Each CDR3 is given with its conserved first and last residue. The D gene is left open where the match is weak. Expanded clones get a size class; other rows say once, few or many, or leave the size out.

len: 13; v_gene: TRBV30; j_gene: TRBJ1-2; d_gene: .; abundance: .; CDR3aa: CAWDPVSNYGYTF; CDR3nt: TGTGCCTGGGACCCCGTTTCTAACTATGGCTACACCTTC
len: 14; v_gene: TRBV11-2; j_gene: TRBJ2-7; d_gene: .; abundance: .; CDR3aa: CASSLGDGPYEQYF; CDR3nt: TGTGCCAGCAGCTTAGGGGACGGACCCTACGAGCAGTACTTC
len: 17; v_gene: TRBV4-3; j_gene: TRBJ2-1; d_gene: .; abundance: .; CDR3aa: CASSQRGGSTGSHEQFF; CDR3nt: TGCGCCAGCAGCCAACGAGGAGGGAGTACCGGAAGCCATGAGCAGTTCTTC
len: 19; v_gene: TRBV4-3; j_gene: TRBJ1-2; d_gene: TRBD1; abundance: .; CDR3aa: CASSQEITGEVIWNYGYTF; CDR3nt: TGCGCCAGCAGCCAAGAGATAACAGGGGAGGTTATTTGGAACTATGGCTACACCTTC
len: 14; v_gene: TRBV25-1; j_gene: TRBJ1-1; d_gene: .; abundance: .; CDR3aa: CASSDWSRNTEAFF; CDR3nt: TGTGCCAGCAGTGATTGGTCAAGGAACACTGAAGCTTTCTTT
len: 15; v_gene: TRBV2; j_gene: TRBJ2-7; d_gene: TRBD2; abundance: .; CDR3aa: CASRPVLAASYEQYF; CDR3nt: TGTGCCAGCAGACCGGTACTAGCGGCCAGCTACGAGCAGTACTTC
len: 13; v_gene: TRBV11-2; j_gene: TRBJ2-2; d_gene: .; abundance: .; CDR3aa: CASSLSVTGELFF; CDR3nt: TGTGCCAGCAGCTTATCGGTCACCGGGGAGCTGTTTTTT
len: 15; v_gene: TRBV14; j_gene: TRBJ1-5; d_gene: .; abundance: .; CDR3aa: CASSLLQGRWQPQHF; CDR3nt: TGTGCCAGCAGCCTTCTACAGGGTCGTTGGCAGCCCCAGCATTTT
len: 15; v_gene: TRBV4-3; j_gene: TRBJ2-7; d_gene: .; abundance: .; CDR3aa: CASSQGTGQLYEQYF; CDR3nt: TGCGCCAGCAGCCAAGGGACGGGACAACTATACGAGCAGTACTTC
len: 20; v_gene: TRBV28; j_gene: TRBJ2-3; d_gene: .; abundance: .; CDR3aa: CASTSPHLGNPYKSTDTQYF; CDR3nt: TGTGCCAGCACCTCACCCCATCTTGGGAACCCCTATAAAAGCACAGATACGCAGTATTTT
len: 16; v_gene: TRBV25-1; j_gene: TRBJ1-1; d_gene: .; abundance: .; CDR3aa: CASSEWGGRINTEAFF; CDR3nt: TGTGCCAGCAGTGAATGGGGGGGCCGGATCAACACTGAAGCTTTCTTT
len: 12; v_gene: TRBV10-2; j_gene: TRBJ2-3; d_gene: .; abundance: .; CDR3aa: CASSREGDTQYF; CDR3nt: TGCGCCAGCAGTCGGGAAGGAGATACGCAGTATTTT
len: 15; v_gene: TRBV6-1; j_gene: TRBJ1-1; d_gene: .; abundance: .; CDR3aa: CASSDRGQPNTEAFF; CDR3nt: TGTGCCAGCAGTGACCGAGGACAGCCGAACACTGAAGCTTTCTTT
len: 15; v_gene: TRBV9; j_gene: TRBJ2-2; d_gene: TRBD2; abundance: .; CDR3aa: CASSVSGSSTGELFF; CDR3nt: TGTGCCAGCAGCGTGAGCGGGAGTAGTACCGGGGAGCTGTTTTTT
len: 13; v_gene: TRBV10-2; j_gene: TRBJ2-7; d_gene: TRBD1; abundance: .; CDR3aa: CASRTGGGYEQYF; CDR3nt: TGCGCCAGCAGGACAGGGGGCGGGTACGAGCAGTACTTC
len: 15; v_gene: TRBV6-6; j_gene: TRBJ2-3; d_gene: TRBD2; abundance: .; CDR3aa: CASRPGTSLTDTQYF; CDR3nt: TGTGCCAGCAGACCCGGGACTAGCCTCACAGATACGCAGTATTTT
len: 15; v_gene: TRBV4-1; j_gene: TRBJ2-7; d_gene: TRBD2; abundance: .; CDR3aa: CASSQEGLAGSEQYF; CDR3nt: TGCGCCAGCAGCCAAGAGGGACTAGCGGGAAGCGAGCAGTACTTC
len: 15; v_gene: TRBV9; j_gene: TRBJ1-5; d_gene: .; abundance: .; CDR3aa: CASSPYRDSNQPQHF; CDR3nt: TGTGCCAGCAGCCCATACAGGGATAGCAATCAGCCCCAGCATTTT
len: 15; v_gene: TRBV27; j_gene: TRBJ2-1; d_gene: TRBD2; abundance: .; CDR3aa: CASSFTGLVIDEQFF; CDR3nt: TGTGCCAGCAGTTTCACGGGACTAGTCATCGATGAGCAGTTCTTC
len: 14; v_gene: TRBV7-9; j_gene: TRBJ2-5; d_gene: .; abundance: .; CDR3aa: CASSSSTGLETQYF; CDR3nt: TGTGCCAGCAGCTCCTCTACTGGCCTAGAGACCCAGTACTTC
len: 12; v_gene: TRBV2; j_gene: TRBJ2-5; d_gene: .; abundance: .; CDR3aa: CASSWDKETQYF; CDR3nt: TGTGCCAGCAGTTGGGACAAAGAGACCCAGTACTTC
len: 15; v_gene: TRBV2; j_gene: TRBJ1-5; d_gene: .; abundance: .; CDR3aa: CASSEATVSNQPQHF; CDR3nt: TGTGCCAGCAGTGAAGCTACGGTTAGCAATCAGCCCCAGCATTTT
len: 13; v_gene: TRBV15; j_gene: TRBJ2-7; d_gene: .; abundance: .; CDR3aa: CATGADRAYEQYF; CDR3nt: TGTGCCACCGGAGCGGACAGAGCCTACGAGCAGTACTTC
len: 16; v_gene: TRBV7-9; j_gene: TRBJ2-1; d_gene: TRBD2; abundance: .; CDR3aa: CASSLAGIAGVDEQFF; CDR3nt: TGTGCCAGCAGCTTAGCGGGAATAGCGGGAGTCGATGAGCAGTTCTTC
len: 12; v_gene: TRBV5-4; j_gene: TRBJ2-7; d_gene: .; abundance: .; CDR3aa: CASSFPGYEQYF; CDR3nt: TGTGCCAGCAGCTTCCCCGGCTACGAGCAGTACTTC
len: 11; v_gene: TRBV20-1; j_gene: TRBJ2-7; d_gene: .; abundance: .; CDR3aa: CSARQVREQYF; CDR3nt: TGCAGTGCCAGACAGGTCAGAGAGCAGTACTTC
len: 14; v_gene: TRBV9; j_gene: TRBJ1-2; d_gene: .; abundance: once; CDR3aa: CASSVGQVEYGYTF; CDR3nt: TGTGCCAGCAGCGTAGGGCAGGTCGAGTATGGCTACACCTTC
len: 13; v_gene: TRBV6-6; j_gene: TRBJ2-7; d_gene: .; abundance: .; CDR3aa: CATHDTFGDEQYF; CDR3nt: TGTGCCACCCACGACACCTTCGGGGACGAGCAGTACTTC
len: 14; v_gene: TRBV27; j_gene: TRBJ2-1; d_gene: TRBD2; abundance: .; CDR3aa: CASSPGTTYNEQFF; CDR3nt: TGTGCCAGCAGTCCCGGGACTACCTACAATGAGCAGTTCTTC